The rows below give T cell receptor beta chains drawn from one sample of a study of radiotherapy plus CTLA-4 blockade in lung cancer. Using immunoSEQ multiplex PCR, the repertoire was profiled, and TCRdb retains in-frame clones only, with some absent. This sample has roughly 59,000 clones, with about 70% found just once. Material: peripheral blood, obtained from a patient treated with radiotherapy plus ipilimumab. The source of these receptors is a human donor with non-small cell lung cancer whose response to radiotherapy plus ipilimumab could not be evaluated. Both conserved end residues are part of each CDR3. Fields, in order: clone size, J gene, V gene, D gene, CDR3 DNA, CDR3 protein. A D gene is named only where the DNA matches it firmly. Clone size appears in some rows only: once, few, many, or a class for an expanded clone.

abundance: NA
j_gene: TRBJ1-1
v_gene: TRBV11-3
d_gene: TRBD1
CDR3nt: TGTGCCAGCAGCCTAGGGACAGGCAAAGCTTTCTTT
CDR3aa: CASSLGTGKAFF

abundance: NA
j_gene: TRBJ2-7
v_gene: TRBV11-2
d_gene: TRBD2
CDR3nt: TGTGCCAGCAGCTTAGCGGCGGGACTAGCGGTCGACGAGCAGTACTTC
CDR3aa: CASSLAAGLAVDEQYF

abundance: medium-sized
j_gene: TRBJ1-6
v_gene: TRBV10-3
d_gene: NA
CDR3nt: TGTGCCATCAGTGATGGACACTATTTCACCCCCTATAATTCACCCCTCCACTTT
CDR3aa: CAISDGHYFTPYNSPLHF

abundance: NA
j_gene: TRBJ2-7
v_gene: TRBV10-3
d_gene: TRBD1
CDR3nt: TGTGCCATCGAACCGGGACAGGGAGGAGGCGAGCAGTACTTC
CDR3aa: CAIEPGQGGGEQYF

abundance: few
j_gene: TRBJ2-1
v_gene: TRBV7-2
d_gene: NA
CDR3nt: TGTGCCAGCAGCTTAGCCAGGGACAATGAGCAGTTCTTC
CDR3aa: CASSLARDNEQFF

abundance: NA
j_gene: TRBJ1-2
v_gene: TRBV6-5
d_gene: NA
CDR3nt: TGTGCCAGCAGTTACCGGGAGAACTATGGCTACACCTTC
CDR3aa: CASSYRENYGYTF

abundance: few
j_gene: TRBJ1-2
v_gene: TRBV30
d_gene: NA
CDR3nt: TGTGCCGGGAGGGGGTTTAGAGGGACTTATGGCTACACCTTC
CDR3aa: CAGRGFRGTYGYTF

abundance: NA
j_gene: TRBJ1-2
v_gene: TRBV7-2
d_gene: TRBD1
CDR3nt: TGTGCCAGCAGCTTGACGCGAGGACAGGCGACCTATGGCTACACCTTC
CDR3aa: CASSLTRGQATYGYTF

abundance: NA
j_gene: TRBJ1-1
v_gene: TRBV19
d_gene: TRBD1
CDR3nt: TGTGCCAGTAGTATGAACACAGGGGGTAGCACTGAAGCTTTCTTT
CDR3aa: CASSMNTGGSTEAFF

abundance: once
j_gene: TRBJ2-7
v_gene: TRBV19
d_gene: TRBD2
CDR3nt: TGTGCCAGTAGTGACAGACTAGCGGGAGCTTACGAGCAGTACTTC
CDR3aa: CASSDRLAGAYEQYF

abundance: NA
j_gene: TRBJ2-3
v_gene: TRBV11-2
d_gene: NA
CDR3nt: TGTGCCAGCAGCCCAGGGACACCATTCACAGATACGCAGTATTTT
CDR3aa: CASSPGTPFTDTQYF

abundance: NA
j_gene: TRBJ2-1
v_gene: TRBV7-6
d_gene: NA
CDR3nt: TGTGCCAGCAGCTTTATCGATGAGCAGTTCTTC
CDR3aa: CASSFIDEQFF

abundance: few
j_gene: TRBJ2-5
v_gene: TRBV7-2
d_gene: TRBD2
CDR3nt: TGTGCCAGCAGCTTAAGGGTAGCGGGGGGGCAGGAGACCCAGTACTTC
CDR3aa: CASSLRVAGGQETQYF

abundance: once
j_gene: TRBJ2-5
v_gene: TRBV7-8
d_gene: NA
CDR3nt: TGTGCCAGCAGCCTTAGCGCACAAGAGACCCAGTACTTC
CDR3aa: CASSLSAQETQYF

abundance: NA
j_gene: TRBJ1-5
v_gene: TRBV30
d_gene: NA
CDR3nt: TGTGCCTGGAGTGGGTCCGGTAATCAGCCCCAGCATTTT
CDR3aa: CAWSGSGNQPQHF

abundance: NA
j_gene: TRBJ1-2
v_gene: TRBV19
d_gene: NA
CDR3nt: TGTGCCAGTACCAATATCCCACAGGACATTAACTATGGCTACACCTTC
CDR3aa: CASTNIPQDINYGYTF

abundance: NA
j_gene: TRBJ2-7
v_gene: TRBV2
d_gene: NA
CDR3nt: TGTGCCAGCAAAGGGGGGGGGATTTACGAGCAGTACTTC
CDR3aa: CASKGGGIYEQYF

abundance: NA
j_gene: TRBJ2-7
v_gene: TRBV6-5
d_gene: NA
CDR3nt: TGTGCCAGCGCCCCGGAGACAGGACCGCGGGAGCAGTACTTC
CDR3aa: CASAPETGPREQYF

abundance: NA
j_gene: TRBJ1-1
v_gene: TRBV19
d_gene: TRBD1
CDR3nt: TGTGCCAGTAGTCCAACGGGACAGCCAAACACTGAAGCTTTCTTT
CDR3aa: CASSPTGQPNTEAFF

abundance: NA
j_gene: TRBJ2-1
v_gene: TRBV15
d_gene: NA
CDR3nt: TGTGCCACCAGCAGAGATCCTTTCTTAGTCGGTTCCAATGAGCAGTTCTTC
CDR3aa: CATSRDPFLVGSNEQFF

abundance: NA
j_gene: TRBJ2-3
v_gene: TRBV5-4
d_gene: TRBD2
CDR3nt: TGTGCCAGCAGGGTGGGACTAGCGGGAGGGCCTGGAACAGATACGCAGTATTTT
CDR3aa: CASRVGLAGGPGTDTQYF

abundance: NA
j_gene: TRBJ2-2
v_gene: TRBV19
d_gene: NA
CDR3nt: TGTGCCACAAAAACGGACAGAACGAACACCGGGGAGCTGTTTTTT
CDR3aa: CATKTDRTNTGELFF

abundance: NA
j_gene: TRBJ2-7
v_gene: TRBV2
d_gene: TRBD2
CDR3nt: TGTGCCAGCATACTAGCGGCCGAGCAGTACTTC
CDR3aa: CASILAAEQYF

abundance: few
j_gene: TRBJ1-4
v_gene: TRBV15
d_gene: TRBD1
CDR3nt: TGTGCCACCAGCAGGTCACCGGGGACAGTCAATGAAAAACTGTTTTTT
CDR3aa: CATSRSPGTVNEKLFF